The 25 T cell receptor beta chains below were found in one sample sequenced in a study of CD8+CD57+ T cells in acquired aplastic anemia. Patients chosen for sequencing had shown CD8+CD57+ cell expansion by flow cytometry. Genomic DNA acted as the template from which TCR beta VDJ combination and CDR3 sequence profiling were carried out. MiXCR, applied by TCRdb to the reads, yields one record per CDR3 protein. This sample has some 92,000 distinct CDR3 sequences, with 55% to 70% found just once. The sample comprised sorted CD4+, CD8+, or CD8+CD57+ T cells (not recorded which) from PBMCs. The receptors here all came from a human donor with aplastic anemia.

The chain links TRBV7-2 to TRBJ2-7, with D possibly being TRBD1 (6 bases). There are 15 residues in the CDR3. Trimming took 5 bases from V and 2 from J, leaving 16 bases between them. CDR1 and CDR2 from the germline V gene are SGHTA and FQGNSA. In DNA, the CDR3 is TGTGCCAGCAGCCCCGGTCAGGGGCCAACCTACGAGCAGTACTTC. It encodes CASSPGQGPTYEQYF.

The CDR3: CSAITGATNEKLFF. The DNA for the CDR3 is TGCAGTGCTATAACAGGGGCAACTAATGAAAAACTGTTTTTT. The rearrangement links TRBV20-1 to TRBJ1-4, with TRBD1 matching 7 bases. V gave up 4 bases and J gave up 0 bases; unmatched junction bases: 2. CDR1 is DFQATT, CDR2 SNEGSKA, per germline (reference sequence). The CDR3 has 14 amino acids.

This clonotype has just a few counts. The chain employs TRBV29-1 and TRBJ1-1, with D perhaps TRBD1 (5 bases). The CDR3 sequence is 12 residues long. Germline V CDR1 and CDR2: SQVTM, ANQGSEA. V lost 7 bases, J lost 0 bases, and 9 bases lay in between. As DNA, the CDR3 is TGCAGCGCGGGGGGGATGAACACTGAAGCTTTCTTT. Amino acids: CSAGGMNTEAFF.

This clonotype was recorded only once. The gene calls are TRBV5-1 and TRBJ1-1; 7 nucleotides agree with TRBD1. Trimming at V came to 0 bases and at J to 1 base, leaving 3 bases not matched to a gene. Per germline, CDR1 SGHRS and CDR2 YFSETQ. The CDR3 runs to 15 residues. The CDR3: CASSLVGQKNTEAFF. CDR3 bases: TGCGCCAGCAGCTTGGTGGGACAGAAGAACACTGAAGCTTTCTTT.

This clonotype was recorded a few times. This sequence joins TRBV10-3 and TRBJ2-7; D is possibly TRBD1 (6 bases). The V end lost 2 bases, the J end lost 0 bases, and 11 bases lay between the germline ends. CDR3 length equals 15 residues. In germline, CDR1 is ENHRY, CDR2 SYGVKD. CDR3 DNA: TGTGCCATCAGTGAGAGTCACAGGGTCTCCTACGAGCAGTACTTC. It yields the protein CAISESHRVSYEQYF.

The CDR3 spells CAIMGQLNQPQHF. The CDR3 coding sequence is TGTGCCATCATGGGACAGCTCAATCAGCCCCAGCATTTT. The rearrangement uses TRBV10-3 and TRBJ1-5; 7 positions agree with TRBD1. The germline CDR1 and CDR2 sequences are ENHRY and SYGVKD. This CDR3 is 13 amino acids long. The trim removed 7 bases at V and 3 bases at J, leaving 3 bases unmatched.

V is TRBV18 and J is TRBJ2-7, with D maybe TRBD2 (5 bases). Between the trimmed V and J ends, which lost 1 base and 2 bases, there was a span of 12 bases. Germline CDR1 KGHSH, CDR2 LQKENI. This CDR3 has 15 residues. CDR3 in amino acids: CASSPRNSGTYEQYF. The CDR3 DNA reads TGTGCCAGCTCACCACGCAACAGCGGAACCTACGAGCAGTACTTC.

The J gene is TRBJ2-3, the V gene TRBV7-6; D gene uncertain. Trimming removed 3 bases at V and 3 bases at J, with 13 bases between. Germline assignment: CDR1 SGHVS and CDR2 FNYEAQ. This CDR3 comprises 15 residues. The CDR3 DNA is TGTGCCAGCAGCTTTTTGGCCGCAGGAACAGATACGCAGTATTTT. It encodes CASSFLAAGTDTQYF.

The chain's CDR3 is CATSRVLAGATDTQYF. DNA of the CDR3: TGTGCCACCAGCAGAGTACTAGCGGGGGCCACAGATACGCAGTATTTT. The rearrangement joins TRBV15 to TRBJ2-3; 11 nucleotides align to TRBD2. V gave up 1 base and J gave up 2 bases; unmatched junction bases: 2. The CDR3 runs 16 residues. The germline V gene has CDR1 LNHNV and CDR2 YYDKDF (reference sequence).

This chain connects TRBV7-2 to TRBJ2-3; D remains ambiguous. The CDR3 runs to 12 residues. Trimming took off 3 bases at V and 3 bases at J, with 4 bases between the two ends. Germline assignment: CDR1 SGHTA and CDR2 FQGNSA. CDR3 DNA sequence: TGTGCCAGCAGCTTTGTAACAGATACGCAGTATTTT. The encoded protein is CASSFVTDTQYF.

This chain joins TRBV24-1 and TRBJ2-7; perhaps TRBD1 as D (6 bases). Germline assignment: CDR1 KGHDR and CDR2 SFDVKD. V lost 4 bases and J lost 6, with 9 bases in between. This CDR3 is 12 amino acids long. CDR3 nucleotides: TGTGCCACCAGTGAACCCAGGGGCGAGCAGTACTTC. As protein: CATSEPRGEQYF.

The J gene is TRBJ2-3, the V gene TRBV7-8, with D possibly being TRBD1 or TRBD2 (6 bases each). V was trimmed by 2 bases and J by 4 bases, leaving 10 bases between them. The V gene's germline CDR1 is SGHVS and CDR2 FQNEAQ. This CDR3 contains 14 residues. This CDR3 reads CASSLLGGADTQYF. The DNA for the CDR3 is TGTGCCAGCAGCTTATTGGGGGGCGCAGATACGCAGTATTTT.

The chain has TRBV29-1 and TRBJ1-2; tentative D call: TRBD1 (6 bases). The CDR3 is made up of 14 amino acids. Germline CDR1 and CDR2: SQVTM and ANQGSEA. V was pared by 6 bases and J by 6 bases, with 20 bases between. For the CDR3, the DNA is TGCAGCGTCGCCACCGGGACAATAGGGAATGGCTACACCTTC. Encoded protein: CSVATGTIGNGYTF.

Turning to this clonotype: In this CDR3 the conserved last residue, phenylalanine or tryptophan, is missing, so a read error is likely. Because the CDR3's place on the DNA is in doubt, the DNA is left out and the CDR3 is given as listed by TCRdb. This sequence joins TRBV19 and TRBJ1-3. The CDR3 is 8 amino acids in total, end residues counted. Germline CDR1 and CDR2: LNHDA and SQIVND (reference sequence). The chain's CDR3 is CASSTTLA.

CDR3 nucleotide sequence: TGTGCCAGCAGCTTTGTCCGTGAGACCCAGTACTTC. As protein: CASSFVRETQYF. The rearrangement uses TRBV7-9 and TRBJ2-5; D is ambiguous. Germline V gives CDR1 SEHNR, CDR2 FQNEAQ (reference sequence). There are 12 residues in the CDR3. V dropped 3 bases and J dropped 5 bases, with 7 bases sitting between them.

This chain links TRBV5-1 with TRBJ2-1; D is uncertain. The ends were cut back, 5 bases at V and 9 bases at J, with 12 bases in the middle. The germline V gene has CDR1 SGHRS and CDR2 YFSETQ. The CDR3 spans 12 residues. CDR3 coding DNA: TGCGCCAGCAGACAAGACTTCACTGAGCAGTTCTTC. Protein: CASRQDFTEQFF.

V is TRBV6-4 and J is TRBJ1-5; D is unclear. Germline V gene lookup returns CDR1 MRHNA and CDR2 SNTAGT. The CDR3 is made up of 12 amino acids. The germline V and J ends were trimmed by 6 bases and 3 bases, with 6 bases remaining between them. The CDR3 region is CASRIVNQPQHF. In nucleotides, the CDR3 is TGTGCCAGCAGGATCGTCAATCAGCCCCAGCATTTT.

The chain joins TRBV25-1 to TRBJ1-1; D gene uncertain. CDR1 and CDR2 (germline): MGHDK, SYGVNS. This CDR3 spans 14 amino acids. Trimming took 0 bases from V and 1 from J, leaving 6 bases between them. This CDR3 reads CASSEYAENTEAFF. The CDR3 region has the DNA TGTGCCAGCAGTGAATATGCAGAGAACACTGAAGCTTTCTTT. The variable domain in full, completed from reference TRBV25-1 and TRBJ1-1, reads EADIYQTPRYLVIGTGKKITLECSQTMGHDKMYWYQQDPGMELHLIHYSYGVNSTEKGDLSSESTVSRIRTEHFPLTLESARPSHTSQYLCASSEYAENTEAFFGQGTRLTVV.

This clonotype is deemed medium-sized. V is TRBV24-1 and J is TRBJ2-7; D may be TRBD2 (6 bases). CDR1 and CDR2 (germline): KGHDR, SFDVKD. With 5 bases removed from V and 4 bases from J, the gap between germline ends came to 14 bases. This CDR3 region has 14 residues. The CDR3 spells CATSAGRDGYEQYF. The CDR3 DNA reads TGTGCCACCAGTGCTGGGCGGGATGGGTACGAGCAGTACTTC.

This sequence joins TRBV20-1 and TRBJ2-5; 9 bases are a match to TRBD2. The trim removed 5 bases at V and 2 bases at J, leaving 12 bases unmatched. Germline CDR1 and CDR2: DFQATT and SNEGSKA (reference sequence). The CDR3 extends over 16 amino acids. The CDR3 DNA follows: TGCAGTGCTCTTCCCGCGGGAGGGCCTCATCAAGAGACCCAGTACTTC. Residues: CSALPAGGPHQETQYF.

The chain employs TRBV10-3 and TRBJ1-5; tentatively, D is TRBD1 (6 bases). V was trimmed by 6 bases and J by 0 bases, leaving 9 bases between them. Germline CDR1 ENHRY, CDR2 SYGVKD. This CDR3 comprises 14 residues. CDR3 residues: CAISQTGSNQPQHF. CDR3 DNA: TGTGCCATCAGCCAGACAGGTAGCAATCAGCCCCAGCATTTT.

This chain connects TRBV10-3 to TRBJ2-7, with 7 bases fitting TRBD2. Germline CDR1 is ENHRY and CDR2 is SYGVKD. The CDR3 consists of 12 residues. The J segment lost 7 bases and the V segment lost 5 bases, leaving 5 bases of the junction unmatched. The CDR3 bases are TGTGCCATCAGTCCCCCCGGGGGGGAGCAGTACTTC. This sequence encodes CAISPPGGEQYF.

To note about this clonotype: At one boundary the junction diverges from the germline segment, which might be a read error. This chain uses TRBV7-9 with TRBJ1-6; D not resolved. Looked up from germline, CDR1 is SEHNR and CDR2 is FQNEAQ (reference sequence). The CDR3 totals 13 residues. CDR3 sequence reads: CASNLEVNSPLHF. CDR3 nucleotides: TGTGCCAGCAACTTAGAGGTGAATTCACCCCTCCACTTT.

This clonotype has a count of ten or more. The chain is built from TRBV12-3 or TRBV12-4 and TRBJ1-1, with D perhaps matching TRBD1 (6 bases). V lost 7 bases to trimming and J lost 11 bases, with 20 bases between them. The CDR3 runs 13 residues. CDR3 residues: CASTEQGPTNAFF. The DNA for the CDR3 is TGTGCCAGCACCGAACAGGGACCGACTAATGCTTTCTTT.

The chain couples TRBV28 to TRBJ1-6; D uncertain. This CDR3 spans 14 amino acids. Per germline, CDR1 MDHEN and CDR2 SYDVKM. Trimming left V 3 bases short and J 4 bases short, with 7 bases between. For the CDR3, the DNA is TGTGCCAGCAGTTTGCGGGGTTATAATTCACCCCTCCACTTT. It encodes CASSLRGYNSPLHF.